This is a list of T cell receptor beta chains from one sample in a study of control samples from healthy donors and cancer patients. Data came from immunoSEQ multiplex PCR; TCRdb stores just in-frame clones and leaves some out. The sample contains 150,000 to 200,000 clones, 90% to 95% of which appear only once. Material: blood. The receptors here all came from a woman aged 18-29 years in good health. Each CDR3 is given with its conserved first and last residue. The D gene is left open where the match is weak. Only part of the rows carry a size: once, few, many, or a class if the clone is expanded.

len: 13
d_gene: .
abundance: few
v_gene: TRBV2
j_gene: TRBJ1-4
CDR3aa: CASRGILGEKLFF
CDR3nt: TGTGCCAGCAGGGGGATCCTTGGGGAAAAACTGTTTTTT

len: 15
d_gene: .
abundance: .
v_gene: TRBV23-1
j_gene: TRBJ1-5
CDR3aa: CASSQKGGANQPQHF
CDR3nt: TGCGCCAGCAGTCAAAAAGGGGGGGCCAATCAGCCCCAGCATTTT

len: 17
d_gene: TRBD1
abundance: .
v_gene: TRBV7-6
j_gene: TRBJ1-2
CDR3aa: CASSSRPPGTAMYGYTF
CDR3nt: TGTGCCAGCAGCTCCCGGCCGCCGGGGACAGCGATGTATGGCTACACCTTC

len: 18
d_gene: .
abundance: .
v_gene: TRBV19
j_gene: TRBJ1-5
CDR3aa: CASSPSLVKSYSNQPQHF
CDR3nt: TGTGCCAGTAGTCCCTCGTTGGTTAAGAGCTATAGCAATCAGCCCCAGCATTTT

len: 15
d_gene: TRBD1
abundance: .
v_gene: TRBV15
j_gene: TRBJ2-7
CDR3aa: CATSRDPGQGNEQYF
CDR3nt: TGTGCCACCAGCAGAGATCCGGGACAGGGGAACGAGCAGTACTTC

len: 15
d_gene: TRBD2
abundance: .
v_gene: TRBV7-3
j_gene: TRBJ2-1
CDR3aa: CASSLGLARLGEQFF
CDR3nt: TGTGCCAGCAGCCTTGGACTAGCGCGTTTGGGGGAGCAGTTCTTC

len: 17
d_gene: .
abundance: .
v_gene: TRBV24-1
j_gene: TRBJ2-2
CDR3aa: CATSDFSGSRDTGELFF
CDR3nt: TGTGCCACCAGTGATTTCTCCGGGAGTCGGGACACCGGGGAGCTGTTTTTT

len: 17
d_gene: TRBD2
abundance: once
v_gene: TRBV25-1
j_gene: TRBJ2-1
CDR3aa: CASSAGGRPPANNEQFF
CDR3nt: TGTGCCAGCAGTGCCGGCGGGAGGCCCCCCGCCAACAATGAGCAGTTCTTC

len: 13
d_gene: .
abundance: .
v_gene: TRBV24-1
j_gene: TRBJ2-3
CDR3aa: CATSDLPQDTQYF
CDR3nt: TGTGCCACCAGTGATCTCCCCCAAGATACGCAGTATTTT

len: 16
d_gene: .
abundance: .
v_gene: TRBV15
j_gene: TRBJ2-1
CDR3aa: CATSRKGGVAYNEQFF
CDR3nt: TGTGCCACCAGCAGAAAGGGGGGAGTCGCTTACAATGAGCAGTTCTTC

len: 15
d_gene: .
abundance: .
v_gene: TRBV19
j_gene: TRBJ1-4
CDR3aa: CASSGTQRFNEKLFF
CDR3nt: TGTGCCAGTTCCGGGACACAGAGATTCAATGAAAAACTGTTTTTT

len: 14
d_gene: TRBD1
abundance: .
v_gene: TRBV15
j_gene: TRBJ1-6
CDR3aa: CATRSGTGGSPLHF
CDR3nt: TGTGCCACCAGGTCCGGGACAGGGGGGTCACCCCTCCACTTT

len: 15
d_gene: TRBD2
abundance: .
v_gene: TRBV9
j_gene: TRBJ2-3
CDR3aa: CASSVGAGYTDTQYF
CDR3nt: TGTGCCAGCAGCGTAGGAGCGGGATACACAGATACGCAGTATTTT

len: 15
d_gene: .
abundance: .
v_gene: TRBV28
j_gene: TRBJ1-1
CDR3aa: CATTNYPGRITEAFF
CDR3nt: TGTGCCACTACCAATTACCCCGGGAGGATTACTGAAGCTTTCTTT

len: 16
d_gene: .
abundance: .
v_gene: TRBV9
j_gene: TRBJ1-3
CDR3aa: CASSVGPQGSGNTIYF
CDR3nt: TGTGCCAGCAGCGTAGGGCCCCAGGGCTCTGGAAACACCATATATTTT

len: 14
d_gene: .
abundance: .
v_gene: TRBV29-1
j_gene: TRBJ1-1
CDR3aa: CSVLGGAMNTEAFF
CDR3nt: TGCAGCGTTCTTGGGGGCGCAATGAACACTGAAGCTTTCTTT

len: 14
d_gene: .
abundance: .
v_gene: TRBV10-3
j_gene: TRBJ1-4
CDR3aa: CAIRGGDGDEKLFF
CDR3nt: TGTGCCATCAGGGGAGGAGACGGCGATGAAAAACTGTTTTTT

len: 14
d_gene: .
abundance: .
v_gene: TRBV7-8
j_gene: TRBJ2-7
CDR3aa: CASSKRGQTYEQYF
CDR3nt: TGTGCCAGCAGCAAACGCGGACAGACCTACGAGCAGTACTTC

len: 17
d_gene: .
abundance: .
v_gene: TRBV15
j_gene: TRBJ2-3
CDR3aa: CATSRALGGPRTDTQYF
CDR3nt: TGTGCCACCAGCAGAGCGTTGGGCGGACCTCGCACAGATACGCAGTATTTT

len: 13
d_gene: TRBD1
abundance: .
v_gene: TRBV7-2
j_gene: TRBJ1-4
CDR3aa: CASSSWTGEKLFF
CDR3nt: TGTGCCAGCAGCTCATGGACAGGGGAAAAACTGTTTTTT

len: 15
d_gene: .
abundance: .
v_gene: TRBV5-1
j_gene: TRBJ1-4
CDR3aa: CASSDGQPTNEKLFF
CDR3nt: TGCGCCAGCAGCGATGGACAGCCAACTAATGAAAAACTGTTTTTT

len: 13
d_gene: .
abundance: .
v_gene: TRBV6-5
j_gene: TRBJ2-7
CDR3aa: CASTRLSPYEQYF
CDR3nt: TGTGCCAGCACCAGACTATCGCCCTACGAGCAGTACTTC